This TCR beta chain was identified in a study of blood T cell repertoires in COVID-19. Study as a whole: T cells, B-cell-depleted T cells, or PBMCs provided the cDNA or gDNA that served as material.

This CDR3 comprises 14 residues. CDR1 is LNHNV and CDR2 is YYDKDF in the germline V gene (reference sequence). With 9 bases clipped from V and 2 bases from J, the junction kept 10 bases outside the gene matches. How the authors handled the data: The assay estimated nucleated cells by amplifying reference gene primers. Libraries were prepared by immunoSEQ multiplex PCR; TCRdb keeps only in-frame clonotypes and omits some of them. The DNA was the basis for D and trimming; V, J and clone size are from that table. The data show about 180,000 clones, with roughly 85% seen just once and more than 2.5% held by the top ten.

What was sequenced was peripheral blood. The rearrangement links TRBV15 to TRBJ2-7; TRBD2 aligns across 7 bases. The receptor was isolated from a man in his 60s with acute or convalescent COVID-19. The DNA of the CDR3 is TGTGCCACGGCGGCAGCGGGAACGACCTACGAGCAGTACTTC. Translated: CATAAAGTTYEQYF.